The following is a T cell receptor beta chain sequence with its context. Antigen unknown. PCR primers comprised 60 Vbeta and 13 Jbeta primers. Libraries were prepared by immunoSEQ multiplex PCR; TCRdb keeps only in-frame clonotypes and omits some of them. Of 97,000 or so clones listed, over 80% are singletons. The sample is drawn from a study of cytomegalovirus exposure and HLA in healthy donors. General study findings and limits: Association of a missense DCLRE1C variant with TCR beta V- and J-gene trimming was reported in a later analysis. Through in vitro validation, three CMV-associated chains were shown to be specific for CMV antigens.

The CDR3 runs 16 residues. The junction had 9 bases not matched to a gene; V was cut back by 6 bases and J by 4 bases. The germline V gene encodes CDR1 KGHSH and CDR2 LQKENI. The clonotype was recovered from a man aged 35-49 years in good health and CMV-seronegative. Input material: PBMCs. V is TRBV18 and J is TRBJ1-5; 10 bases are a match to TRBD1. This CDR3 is CASSRSLDRGNQPQHF. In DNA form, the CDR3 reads TGTGCCAGCTCTCGCTCTCTGGACAGGGGGAATCAGCCCCAGCATTTT.